Listed below are T cell receptor beta chains from one sample, sequenced in a study of beta chain features in type 1 diabetes. The repertoire was sequenced with immunoSEQ multiplex PCR; TCRdb's copy has only in-frame clones and lacks some. The sample holds roughly 140,000 clones, 6.9% seen once. Sequenced input: central memory CD4+ T cells from blood. These receptor sequences come from a woman under 40 in good health. CDR3s include the opening cysteine and the closing phenylalanine or tryptophan. A D gene is named only where the DNA matches it firmly. Clone size is not always given. Where it is, it says once, few, many or a class for expanded clones.

v_call,d_call,j_call,clone_size,cdr3_nt,cdr3_aa
TRBV5-4,TRBD2,TRBJ2-1,many,TGTGCCAGCAGCCCGACTAGCGGGAGAAACCACAATGAGCAGTTCTTC,CASSPTSGRNHNEQFF
TRBV6-5,TRBD1,TRBJ2-1,few,TGTGCCAGCAGTGACAGGGTTCGGCAGTTCTTC,CASSDRVRQFF
TRBV18,-,TRBJ2-3,few,TGTGCCAGCTCACGGCACGGGGGCACAGATACGCAGTATTTT,CASSRHGGTDTQYF
TRBV19,TRBD2,TRBJ2-1,-,TGTGCCAGTAGTAATGGGACTAGGAATGAGCAGTTCTTC,CASSNGTRNEQFF
TRBV28,TRBD2,TRBJ2-7,-,TGTGCCAGCAGTTTAGGGTCCAGCGGGAGAAGCGAGCAGTACTTC,CASSLGSSGRSEQYF
TRBV5-1,-,TRBJ1-2,few,TGCGCCAGCAGCTTGGAAACAGTCCGTGGCTACACCTTC,CASSLETVRGYTF
TRBV4-2,-,TRBJ1-1,-,TGTGCCAGCACCTCAGGCGTGGCGAGCACTGAAGCTTTCTTT,CASTSGVASTEAFF
TRBV4-3,TRBD2,TRBJ2-3,few,TGCGCCAGCAGCCATGGGAGAGGGACTAGCGGGAGGGCCGGCACAGATACGCAGTATTTT,CASSHGRGTSGRAGTDTQYF
TRBV7-3,-,TRBJ2-3,few,TGTGCCAGCAGCTTTGGCCTGAGGCCAGATACGCAGTATTTT,CASSFGLRPDTQYF
TRBV7-3,TRBD2,TRBJ2-1,many,TGTGCCAGCAGCTTAGGGACTAGCATCAATGAGCAGTTCTTC,CASSLGTSINEQFF
TRBV7-9,TRBD2,TRBJ2-3,few,TGTGCCAGCAGCTTAGCGCTAGCGGGACCGCGCACAGATACGCAGTATTTT,CASSLALAGPRTDTQYF
TRBV30,-,TRBJ1-5,-,TGTGCCTGGAGTATCTTTAGCAATCAGCCCCAGCATTTT,CAWSIFSNQPQHF
TRBV18,-,TRBJ2-1,few,TGTGCCAGCTCTCGAACCAGGGGTGGAGACAATGAGCAGTTCTTC,CASSRTRGGDNEQFF